The rows below give T cell receptor beta chains drawn from one sample of a study of early T cells in non-severe SARS-CoV-2 infection. Each CDR3 protein gets one entry after TCRdb re-called the 5' RACE reads with MiXCR. The sample has tens of thousands of distinct CDR3 sequences, roughly 12% seen once. The sample was whole blood. Receptors were obtained from an adult who was a healthcare worker with PCR-confirmed SARS-CoV-2 infection or an uninfected control (not recorded which). Each CDR3 is given with its conserved first and last residue. D genes are given only for firm matches. Expanded clones get a size class; other rows say once, few or many, or leave the size out.

v_call	cdr3_length	d_call	clone_size	j_call	cdr3_nt	cdr3_aa
TRBV6-1	14	-	-	TRBJ2-2	TGTGCCAGCAGGACAGCTACGAACACCGGGGAGCTGTTTTTT	CASRTATNTGELFF
TRBV29-1	12	-	many	TRBJ1-3	TGCAGCGTTTCTTCCGTTGGAAACACCATATATTTT	CSVSSVGNTIYF
TRBV10-3	14	TRBD2	-	TRBJ2-1	TGTGCCATAGGGCGAAGCGGGGTCTACAATGAGCAGTTCTTC	CAIGRSGVYNEQFF
TRBV6-6	17	TRBD2	-	TRBJ2-2	TGTGCCAGCAGTTCCCGGAGGACTAGCGGGAACACCGGGGAGCTGTTTTTT	CASSSRRTSGNTGELFF
TRBV30	12	-	many	TRBJ2-7	TGTGCCTGGAAGTCGACCTCCTACGAGCAGTACTTC	CAWKSTSYEQYF
TRBV3-1	13	-	many	TRBJ2-1	TGTGCCAGCAGCCAAGGTTCAAAGGCAAAGCAGTTCTTC	CASSQGSKAKQFF
TRBV7-9	15	-	many	TRBJ2-5	TGTGCCAGCAGCTTGGGCGACAGGATCCAAGAGACCCAGTACTTC	CASSLGDRIQETQYF
TRBV20-1	15	-	-	TRBJ2-5	TGCAGTGCTAGAGATCCCAATAAGGTCCAAGAGACCCAGTACTTC	CSARDPNKVQETQYF
TRBV20-1	16	TRBD2	many	TRBJ2-7	TGCAGTGCTAGGCGCACAGCGGGGGTAACCCCCCCTGAGCAGTACTTC	CSARRTAGVTPPEQYF
TRBV5-4	15	TRBD2	-	TRBJ2-7	TGTGCCAGCAGCTTGGTGTCTAGCGGACCCTACGAGCAGTACTTC	CASSLVSSGPYEQYF
TRBV6-1	19	-	few	TRBJ2-3	TGTGCCAGCAGTGAATTACCGGGCCTTCACCAATCTAGCACAGATACGCAGTATTTT	CASSELPGLHQSSTDTQYF
TRBV4-1	16	-	few	TRBJ2-3	TGCGCCAGCAGCCAAGGTTGGGGGCAGGTGACAGATACGCAGTATTTT	CASSQGWGQVTDTQYF
TRBV12-3/TRBV12-4	13	-	-	TRBJ2-3	TGTGCCAGCAGCCGCTACAGCACAGATACGCAGTATTTT	CASSRYSTDTQYF
TRBV7-9	13	-	-	TRBJ2-7	TGTGCCAGCAGCTTAGGGTTAGGATACGAGCAGTACTTC	CASSLGLGYEQYF
TRBV6-6	15	-	-	TRBJ1-6	TGTGCCAGCAGTTACGAGGGTGCGGGGGGGTCACCCCTCCACTTT	CASSYEGAGGSPLHF
TRBV6-6	12	-	-	TRBJ2-1	TGTGCCAGCAGTTACTACAACGATGAGCAGTTCTTC	CASSYYNDEQFF
TRBV6-1	13	-	many	TRBJ1-2	TGTGCCAGCATCACGGGACGGTACTATGGCTACACCTTC	CASITGRYYGYTF
TRBV5-5	13	-	few	TRBJ2-7	TGTGCCAGCAGCTTAGGGGGTCCTAGGGAGCAGTACTTC	CASSLGGPREQYF
TRBV18	12	-	few	TRBJ1-2	TGTGCCAGCTCGCCTTGGAACCATGGCTACACCTTC	CASSPWNHGYTF
TRBV20-1	15	TRBD2	few	TRBJ2-5	TGCAGTGCTAGCCTGGGACTAGCGGGGAGTGAGACCCAGTACTTC	CSASLGLAGSETQYF
TRBV3-1	17	TRBD2	many	TRBJ2-1	TGTGCCAGCAGCCAAGATTGGGGACTAGCGGGATACAATGAGCAGTTCTTC	CASSQDWGLAGYNEQFF
TRBV3-1	15	-	-	TRBJ1-6	TGTGCCAGCAGCCTTGGTAACCCCCCCTATTCACCCCTCCACTTT	CASSLGNPPYSPLHF
TRBV7-3	14	-	-	TRBJ2-7	TGTGCCAGCAGCTTAGGGGCGGACAGCCGGCAGCAGTACTTC	CASSLGADSRQQYF
TRBV7-2	19	TRBD1	many	TRBJ1-6	TGTGCCAGCAGCCCAGAGAGGGGGCGGTTGAGCTCCTATAATTCACCCCTCCACTTT	CASSPERGRLSSYNSPLHF
TRBV4-1	15	TRBD2	many	TRBJ2-7	TGCGCCAGCAGCCACCGGAGCGGGGGCCTCTACGAGCAGTACTTC	CASSHRSGGLYEQYF
TRBV29-1	15	TRBD2	few	TRBJ2-3	TGCAGCGTTGTAGAGCAGCGGGGGATCTCAGATACGCAGTATTTT	CSVVEQRGISDTQYF
TRBV20-1	11	-	many	TRBJ1-2	TGCAGTGCCGGAGGGGGTTATGGCTACACCTTC	CSAGGGYGYTF
TRBV28	14	TRBD1	many	TRBJ2-7	TGTGCCAGCAGTGGGGACAGGCACTCCTACGAGCAGTACTTC	CASSGDRHSYEQYF
TRBV11-3	14	-	-	TRBJ2-7	TGTGCCAGCAGCCCCCGGGCCCCCCGCTACGAGCAGTACTTC	CASSPRAPRYEQYF
TRBV4-2	20	TRBD2	-	TRBJ2-7	TGTGCCAGCAGCCAAGATCCTGGCGGGACCGGGACTAGCGGGAGGAGTGAGCAGTACTTC	CASSQDPGGTGTSGRSEQYF
TRBV5-6	13	-	-	TRBJ2-3	TGTGCCAGCAGCTTGAACCCGGCAGATACGCAGTATTTT	CASSLNPADTQYF
TRBV7-9	17	TRBD2	many	TRBJ2-1	TGTGCCAGCAGCTCCCGGACTAGCGGGAGGTGGGGCAATGAGCAGTTCTTC	CASSSRTSGRWGNEQFF
TRBV18	13	-	many	TRBJ2-5	TGTGCCAGCTCACCTAGGAATCAAGAGACCCAGTACTTC	CASSPRNQETQYF
TRBV25-1	15	-	few	TRBJ2-1	TGTGCCAGCAGTGAATTCTCGGCGGTGGGGAATGAGCAGTTCTTC	CASSEFSAVGNEQFF
TRBV7-9	14	-	few	TRBJ1-2	TGTGCCAGCAGCTCCTGTTACGGGACGAGTGGCTACACCTTC	CASSSCYGTSGYTF
TRBV19	16	-	-	TRBJ2-4	TGTGCCAGTAGGGCCCAACAGGGCATAGCCAAAAACATTCAGTACTTC	CASRAQQGIAKNIQYF
TRBV12-3/TRBV12-4	13	-	many	TRBJ1-1	TGTGCCAGCAGGATGACGGTAAACACTGAAGCTTTCTTT	CASRMTVNTEAFF
TRBV3-1	11	-	many	TRBJ2-5	TGTGCCAGCAGCCGGGGACAGACCCAGTACTTC	CASSRGQTQYF
TRBV5-1	15	TRBD2	many	TRBJ2-5	TGCGCCAGCAGGACGGGTAGCGGGGTAGGAGAGACCCAGTACTTC	CASRTGSGVGETQYF
TRBV6-6	14	-	-	TRBJ1-1	TGTGCCAGCAATGGTGAGGGGGTGATCACTGAAGCTTTCTTT	CASNGEGVITEAFF
TRBV12-3/TRBV12-4	15	TRBD1	few	TRBJ2-5	TGTGCCAGCAGCCCCGGGACAGGGGGACGAGAGACCCAGTACTTC	CASSPGTGGRETQYF
TRBV30	12	TRBD1	many	TRBJ2-7	TGTGCCTGGAAGGGACAGGGCCACGAGCAGTACTTC	CAWKGQGHEQYF
TRBV14	14	-	-	TRBJ2-3	TGTGCCAGCAGCCCCGTACAGTACACAGATACGCAGTATTTT	CASSPVQYTDTQYF
TRBV4-1	14	-	few	TRBJ1-5	TGCGCCAGCAGCCTCCTTGAGGAGGCCCAGCCCCAGCATTTT	CASSLLEEAQPQHF
TRBV20-1	13	-	-	TRBJ2-7	TGCAGTGCCCCAAGAGGGGGAGGCTACGAGCAGTACTTC	CSAPRGGGYEQYF
TRBV7-9	14	TRBD1	few	TRBJ2-7	TGTGCCAGCAGCGAGAACAGGGGCCTCTACGAGCAGTACTTC	CASSENRGLYEQYF
TRBV28	14	-	many	TRBJ1-5	TGTGCCAGCAGGCCGGGTGGAAGCAATCAGCCCCAGCATTTT	CASRPGGSNQPQHF
TRBV11-2	16	TRBD1	many	TRBJ1-6	TGTGCCAGCAGCTTAGCGGGGACAGCAAATAATTCACCCCTCCACTTT	CASSLAGTANNSPLHF
TRBV7-3	15	TRBD1	-	TRBJ2-1	TGTGCCAGCAGCCCAGGGACAGGGACAAACAATGAGCAGTTCTTC	CASSPGTGTNNEQFF
TRBV24-1	15	TRBD1	many	TRBJ2-2	TGTGCCACCAGTGATTCCGGGACAGGGCCCGGGGAGCTGTTTTTT	CATSDSGTGPGELFF
TRBV4-1	15	TRBD2	-	TRBJ2-7	TGCGCCAGCAGCCCCTCCAGCGGGAGAAAGAACGAGCAGTACTTC	CASSPSSGRKNEQYF
TRBV6-5	14	TRBD2	few	TRBJ2-7	TGTGCCAGCAGTTATTCCCGGGGGGCCTACGAGCAGTACTTC	CASSYSRGAYEQYF
TRBV7-2	18	TRBD1	-	TRBJ2-7	TGTGCCAGCAGCTCACTAGGGGACAGGGGAAAGGGTGTGCACGAGCAGTACTTC	CASSSLGDRGKGVHEQYF
TRBV29-1	15	-	once	TRBJ2-7	TGCAGCGTTGAAGATGGTACACCGCCCGCCTACGAGCAGTACTTC	CSVEDGTPPAYEQYF
TRBV5-1	13	-	many	TRBJ2-1	TGCGCCAGCAGCTTCTTGGACTACAATGAGCAGTTCTTC	CASSFLDYNEQFF
TRBV11-3	14	-	few	TRBJ2-1	TGTGCCAGCAGCTTCCCTCGAGCCTACAATGAGCAGTTCTTC	CASSFPRAYNEQFF
TRBV11-2	13	TRBD1	-	TRBJ2-3	TGTGCCAGCAGACCCAGGGGGCAAGATACGCAGTATTTT	CASRPRGQDTQYF